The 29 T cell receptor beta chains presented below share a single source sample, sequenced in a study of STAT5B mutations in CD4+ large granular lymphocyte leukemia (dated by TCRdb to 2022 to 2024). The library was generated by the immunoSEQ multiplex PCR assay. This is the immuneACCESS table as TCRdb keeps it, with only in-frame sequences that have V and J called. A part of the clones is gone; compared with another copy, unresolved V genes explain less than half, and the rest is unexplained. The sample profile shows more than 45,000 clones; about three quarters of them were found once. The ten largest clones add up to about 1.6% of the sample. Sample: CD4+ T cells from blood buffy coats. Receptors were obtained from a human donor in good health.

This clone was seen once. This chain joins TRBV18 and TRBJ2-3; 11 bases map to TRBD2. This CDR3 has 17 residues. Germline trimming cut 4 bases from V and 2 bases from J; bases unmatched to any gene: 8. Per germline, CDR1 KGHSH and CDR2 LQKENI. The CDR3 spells CASSRMTSGATTDTQYF. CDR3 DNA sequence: TGTGCCAGCTCACGGATGACTAGCGGGGCCACCACAGATACGCAGTATTTT. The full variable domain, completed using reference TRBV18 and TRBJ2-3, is NAGVMQNPRHLVRRRGQEARLRCSPMKGHSHVYWYRQLPEEGLKFMVYLQKENIIDESGMPKERFSAEFPKEGPSILRIQQVVRGDSAAYFCASSRMTSGATTDTQYFGPGTRLTVL.

As DNA, the CDR3 is TGTGCCAGCACTGGAGGTAGCGGGGGGGCCTGGGAGACCCAGTACTTC. Translation: CASTGGSGGAWETQYF. The gene calls are TRBV7-2 and TRBJ2-5; 11 bases match TRBD2. The CDR3 has 16 residues. V dropped 7 bases and J dropped 5; count of bases not matched to a gene: 12. Germline values: CDR1 SGHTA, CDR2 FQGNSA.

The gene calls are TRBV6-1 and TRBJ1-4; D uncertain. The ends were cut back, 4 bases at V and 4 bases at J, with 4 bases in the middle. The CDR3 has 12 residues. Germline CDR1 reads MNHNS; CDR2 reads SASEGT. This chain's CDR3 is CASSGSNEKLFF. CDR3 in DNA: TGTGCCAGCAGTGGGAGTAATGAAAAACTGTTTTTT.

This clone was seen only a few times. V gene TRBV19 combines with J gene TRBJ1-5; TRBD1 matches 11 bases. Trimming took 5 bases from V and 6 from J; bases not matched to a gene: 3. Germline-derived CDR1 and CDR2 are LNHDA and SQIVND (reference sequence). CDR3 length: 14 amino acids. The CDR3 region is CASSWDRGGQPQHF. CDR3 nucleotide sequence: TGTGCCAGTAGTTGGGACAGGGGGGGTCAGCCCCAGCATTTT.

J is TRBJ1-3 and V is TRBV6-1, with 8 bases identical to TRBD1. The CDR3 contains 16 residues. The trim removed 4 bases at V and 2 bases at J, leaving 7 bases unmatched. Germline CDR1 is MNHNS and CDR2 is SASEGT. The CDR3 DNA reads TGTGCCAGCAGTGCAAGACAGGGGACGACTGGAAACACCATATATTTT. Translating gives CASSARQGTTGNTIYF.

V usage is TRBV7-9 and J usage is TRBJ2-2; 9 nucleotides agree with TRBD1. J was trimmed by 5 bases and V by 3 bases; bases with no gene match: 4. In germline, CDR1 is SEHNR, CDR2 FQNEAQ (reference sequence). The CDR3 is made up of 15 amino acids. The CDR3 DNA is TGTGCCAGCAGCTTCGGGGACAGGGCAACCGGGGAGCTGTTTTTT. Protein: CASSFGDRATGELFF.

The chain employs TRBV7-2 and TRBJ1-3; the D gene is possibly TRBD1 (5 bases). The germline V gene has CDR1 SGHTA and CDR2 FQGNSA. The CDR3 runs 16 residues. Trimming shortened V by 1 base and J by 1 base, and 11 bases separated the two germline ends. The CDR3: CASSLGGGASGNTIYF. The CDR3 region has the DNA TGTGCCAGCAGCTTAGGTGGAGGGGCGTCTGGAAACACCATATATTTT. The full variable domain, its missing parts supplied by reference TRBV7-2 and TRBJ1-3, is GAGVSQSPSNKVTEKGKDVELRCDPISGHTALYWYRQSLGQGLEFLIYFQGNSAPDKSGLPSDRFSAERTGGSVSTLTIQRTQQEDSAVYLCASSLGGGASGNTIYFGEGSWLTVV.

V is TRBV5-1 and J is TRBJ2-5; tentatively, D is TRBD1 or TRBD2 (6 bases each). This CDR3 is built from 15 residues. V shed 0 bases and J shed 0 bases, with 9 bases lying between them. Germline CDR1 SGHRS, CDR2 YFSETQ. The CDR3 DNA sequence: TGCGCCAGCAGCTTGGCGGGGGCAAACCAAGAGACCCAGTACTTC. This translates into CASSLAGANQETQYF.

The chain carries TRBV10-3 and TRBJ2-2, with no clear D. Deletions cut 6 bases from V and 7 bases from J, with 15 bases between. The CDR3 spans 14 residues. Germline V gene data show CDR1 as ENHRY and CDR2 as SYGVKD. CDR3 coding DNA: TGTGCCATCAGGGATAATACAGCGAGCGGGGAGCTGTTTTTT. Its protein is CAIRDNTASGELFF.

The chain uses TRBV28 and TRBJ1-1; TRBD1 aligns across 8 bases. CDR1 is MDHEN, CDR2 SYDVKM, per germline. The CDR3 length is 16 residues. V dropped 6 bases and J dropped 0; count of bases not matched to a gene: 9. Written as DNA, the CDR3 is TGTGCCAGCAGGCCCGCGGGACAGGACATGAACACTGAAGCTTTCTTT. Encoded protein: CASRPAGQDMNTEAFF.

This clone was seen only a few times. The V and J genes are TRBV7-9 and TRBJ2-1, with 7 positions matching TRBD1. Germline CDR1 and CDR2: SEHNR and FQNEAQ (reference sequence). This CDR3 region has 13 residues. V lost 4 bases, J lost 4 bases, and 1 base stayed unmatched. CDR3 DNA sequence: TGTGCCAGCAGCTGGGGACAGTACAATGAGCAGTTCTTC. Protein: CASSWGQYNEQFF.

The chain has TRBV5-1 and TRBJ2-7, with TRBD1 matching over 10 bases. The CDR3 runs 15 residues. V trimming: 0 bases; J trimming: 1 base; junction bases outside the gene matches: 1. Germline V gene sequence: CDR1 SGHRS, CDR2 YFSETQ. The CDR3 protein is CASSLGTGGSYEQYV. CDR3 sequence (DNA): TGCGCCAGCAGCTTGGGGACAGGGGGGTCCTACGAGCAGTACGTC.

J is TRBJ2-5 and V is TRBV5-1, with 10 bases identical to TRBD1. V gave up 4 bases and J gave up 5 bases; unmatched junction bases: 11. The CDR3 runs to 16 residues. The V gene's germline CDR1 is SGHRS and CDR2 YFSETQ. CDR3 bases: TGCGCCAGCAGCCAGACGGGACAGGGGCTGGGGGAGACCCAGTACTTC. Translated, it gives CASSQTGQGLGETQYF. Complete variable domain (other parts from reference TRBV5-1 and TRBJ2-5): KAGVTQTPRYLIKTRGQQVTLSCSPISGHRSVSWYQQTPGQGLQFLFEYFSETQRNKGNFPGRFSGRQFSNSRSEMNVSTLELGDSALYLCASSQTGQGLGETQYFGPGTRLLVL.

Written as DNA, the CDR3 is TGTGCCAGCTCACCCCGACAGGGTGTCTACGAGCAGTACGTC. It specifies CASSPRQGVYEQYV. V is TRBV18 and J is TRBJ2-7; 7 positions match TRBD1. The length of the CDR3 is 14 residues. Germline CDR1 KGHSH, CDR2 LQKENI. The ends lost 3 bases at V and 3 bases at J; junction bases unmatched: 5.

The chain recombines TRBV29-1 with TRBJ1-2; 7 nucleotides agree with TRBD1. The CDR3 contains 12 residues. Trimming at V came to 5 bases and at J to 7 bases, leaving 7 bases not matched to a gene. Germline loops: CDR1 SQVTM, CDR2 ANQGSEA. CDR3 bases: TGCAGCGTTAGACGACAGGGAGGTGGCTACACCTTC. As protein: CSVRRQGGGYTF.

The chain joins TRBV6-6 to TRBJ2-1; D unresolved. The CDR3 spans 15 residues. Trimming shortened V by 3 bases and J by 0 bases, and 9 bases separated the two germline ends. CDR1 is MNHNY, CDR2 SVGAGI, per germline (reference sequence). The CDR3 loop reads CASSYITSSYNEQFF. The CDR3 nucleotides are TGTGCCAGCAGTTATATAACGAGCTCCTACAATGAGCAGTTCTTC.

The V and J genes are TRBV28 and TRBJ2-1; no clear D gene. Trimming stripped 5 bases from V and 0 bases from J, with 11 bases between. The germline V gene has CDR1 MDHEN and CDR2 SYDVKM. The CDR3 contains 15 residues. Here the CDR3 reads CASSPPGSSYNEQFF. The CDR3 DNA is TGTGCCAGCAGTCCGCCGGGTAGCTCCTACAATGAGCAGTTCTTC.

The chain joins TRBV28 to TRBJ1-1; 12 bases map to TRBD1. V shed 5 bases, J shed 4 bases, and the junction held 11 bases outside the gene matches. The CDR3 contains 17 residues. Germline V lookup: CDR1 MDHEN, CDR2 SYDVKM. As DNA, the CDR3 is TGTGCCAGCAGTCCCCCTTTGGGACAGGGGGCGGGCACTGAAGCTTTCTTT. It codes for CASSPPLGQGAGTEAFF. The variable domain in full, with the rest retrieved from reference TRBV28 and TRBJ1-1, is DVKVTQSSRYLVKRTGEKVFLECVQDMDHENMFWYRQDPGLGLRLIYFSYDVKMKEKGDIPEGYSVSREKKERFSLILESASTNQTSMYLCASSPPLGQGAGTEAFFGQGTRLTVV.

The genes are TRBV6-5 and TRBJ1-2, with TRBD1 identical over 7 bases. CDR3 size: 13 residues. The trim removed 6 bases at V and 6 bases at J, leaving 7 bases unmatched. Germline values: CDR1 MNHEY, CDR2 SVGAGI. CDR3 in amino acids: CASRTGAGDGYTF. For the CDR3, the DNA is TGTGCCAGCAGAACAGGGGCCGGGGATGGCTACACCTTC.

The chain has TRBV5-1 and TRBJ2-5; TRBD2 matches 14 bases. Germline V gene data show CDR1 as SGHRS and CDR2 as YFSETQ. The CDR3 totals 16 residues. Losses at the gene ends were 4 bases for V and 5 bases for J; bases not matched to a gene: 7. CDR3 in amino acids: CASSPGLAGEAETQYF. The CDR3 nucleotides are TGCGCCAGCAGCCCGGGACTAGCGGGGGAGGCGGAGACCCAGTACTTC.

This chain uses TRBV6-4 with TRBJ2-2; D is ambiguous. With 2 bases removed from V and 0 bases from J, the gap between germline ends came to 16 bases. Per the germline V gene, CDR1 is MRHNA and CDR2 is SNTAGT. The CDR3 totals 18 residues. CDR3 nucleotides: TGTGCCAGCAGTGACCCAATGGTCCGGTTCGCGAACACCGGGGAGCTGTTTTTT. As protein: CASSDPMVRFANTGELFF.

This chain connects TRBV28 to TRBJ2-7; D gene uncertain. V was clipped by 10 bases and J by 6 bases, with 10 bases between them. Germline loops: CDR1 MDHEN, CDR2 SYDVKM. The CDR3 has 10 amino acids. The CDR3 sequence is CATPGREQYF. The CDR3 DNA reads TGTGCCACCCCCGGGCGCGAGCAGTACTTC.

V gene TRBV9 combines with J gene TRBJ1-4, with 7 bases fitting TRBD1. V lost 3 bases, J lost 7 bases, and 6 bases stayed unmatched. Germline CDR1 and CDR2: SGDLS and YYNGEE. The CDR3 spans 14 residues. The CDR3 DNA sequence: TGTGCCAGCAGCGCGATGCAGGGGGGTGAAAAACTGTTTTTT. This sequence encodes CASSAMQGGEKLFF.

For the CDR3, the DNA is TGTGCCAGCAGTTACCCCGGGACAGGGGATGGCTACACCTTC. This codes for CASSYPGTGDGYTF. The V gene is TRBV6-6, the J gene TRBJ1-2; TRBD1 aligns across 10 bases. V lost 2 bases and J lost 6; bases outside the gene matches: 3. The CDR3 is 14 residues long. Germline CDR1 and CDR2: MNHNY and SVGAGI (reference sequence).

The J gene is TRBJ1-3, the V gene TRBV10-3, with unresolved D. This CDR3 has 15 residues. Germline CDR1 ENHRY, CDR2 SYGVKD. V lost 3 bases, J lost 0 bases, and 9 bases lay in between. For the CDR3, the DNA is TGTGCCATCAGTGATTCCAGGAGCTCTGGAAACACCATATATTTT. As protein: CAISDSRSSGNTIYF.

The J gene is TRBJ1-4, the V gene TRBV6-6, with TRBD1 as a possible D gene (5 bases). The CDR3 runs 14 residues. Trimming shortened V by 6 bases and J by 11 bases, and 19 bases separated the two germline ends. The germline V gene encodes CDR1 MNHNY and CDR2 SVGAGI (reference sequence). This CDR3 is CASRVRQGLEKLFF. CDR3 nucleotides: TGTGCCAGCAGAGTCCGCCAGGGTCTTGAGAAACTGTTTTTT.

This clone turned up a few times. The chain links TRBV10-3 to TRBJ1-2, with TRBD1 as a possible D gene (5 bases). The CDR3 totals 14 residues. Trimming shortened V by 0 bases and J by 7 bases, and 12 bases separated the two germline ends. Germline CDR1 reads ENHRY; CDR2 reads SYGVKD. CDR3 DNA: TGTGCCATCAGTGAGTCGATGGGGGGTAGTGGCTACACCTTC. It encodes CAISESMGGSGYTF.

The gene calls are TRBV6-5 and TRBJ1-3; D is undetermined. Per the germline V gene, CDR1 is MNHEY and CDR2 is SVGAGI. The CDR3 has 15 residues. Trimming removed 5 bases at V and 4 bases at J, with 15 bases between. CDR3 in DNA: TGTGCCAGCAGTCCCGAGGGAGGAGGGGGAAACACCATATATTTT. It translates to CASSPEGGGGNTIYF.

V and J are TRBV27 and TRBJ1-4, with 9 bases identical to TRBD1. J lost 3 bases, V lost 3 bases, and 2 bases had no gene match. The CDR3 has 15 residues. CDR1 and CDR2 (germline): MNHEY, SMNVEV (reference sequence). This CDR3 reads CASSFWTGANEKLFF. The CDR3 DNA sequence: TGTGCCAGCAGTTTCTGGACAGGGGCTAATGAAAAACTGTTTTTT.